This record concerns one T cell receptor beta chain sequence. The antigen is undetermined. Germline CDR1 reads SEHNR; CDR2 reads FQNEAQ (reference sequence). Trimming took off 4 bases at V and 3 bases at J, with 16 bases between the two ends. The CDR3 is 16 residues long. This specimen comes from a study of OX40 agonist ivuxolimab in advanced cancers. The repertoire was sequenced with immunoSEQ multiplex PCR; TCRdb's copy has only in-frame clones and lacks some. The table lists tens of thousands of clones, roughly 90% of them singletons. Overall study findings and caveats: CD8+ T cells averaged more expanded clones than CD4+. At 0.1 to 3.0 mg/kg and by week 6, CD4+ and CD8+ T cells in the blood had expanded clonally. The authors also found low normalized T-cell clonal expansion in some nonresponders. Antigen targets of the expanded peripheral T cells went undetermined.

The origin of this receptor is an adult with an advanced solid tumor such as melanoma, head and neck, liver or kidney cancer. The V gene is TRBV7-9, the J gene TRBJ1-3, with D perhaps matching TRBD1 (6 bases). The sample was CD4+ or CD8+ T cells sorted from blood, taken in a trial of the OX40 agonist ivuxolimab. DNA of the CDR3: TGTGCCAGCAGCTCCTACAGGGAGGTATATGGAAACACCATATATTTT. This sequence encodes CASSSYREVYGNTIYF. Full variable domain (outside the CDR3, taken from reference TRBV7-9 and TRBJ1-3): DTGVSQNPRHKITKRGQNVTFRCDPISEHNRLYWYRQTLGQGPEFLTYFQNEAQLEKSRLLSDRFSAERPKGSFSTLEIQRTEQGDSAMYLCASSSYREVYGNTIYFGEGSWLTVV.